This record looks at one T cell receptor (beta chain) sequence and its context. The data derive from a study of cytomegalovirus exposure and HLA in healthy donors. PCR primers comprised 60 Vbeta and 13 Jbeta primers. Repertoires were generated with immunoSEQ multiplex PCR, while TCRdb's copy carries only in-frame clones and drops some. This table holds roughly 82,000 clones, approximately 74% found once. This receptor was taken from a woman aged 45-60 years in good health and CMV-seropositive. Sequences were obtained from PBMCs.

The chain's CDR3 is CASTRTGDHYEQYF. Here the CDR3 DNA reads TGTGCCAGCACCCGGACAGGGGACCACTACGAGCAGTACTTC. The chain recombines TRBV2 with TRBJ2-7; 9 nucleotides match TRBD1. The CDR3 loop spans 14 amino acids. Unmatched junction bases numbered 7, after V lost 7 bases and J lost 3 bases. Per the germline V gene, CDR1 is SNHLY and CDR2 is FYNNEI.